This is a list of T cell receptor beta chains from one sample in a study of OX40 agonist ivuxolimab in advanced cancers. Method: immunoSEQ multiplex PCR; TCRdb's copy keeps in-frame clones and lacks some. The repertoire holds about 60,000 clones, with about 85% as singletons. The material sequenced was CD4+ or CD8+ T cells sorted from blood, taken in a trial of the OX40 agonist ivuxolimab. These receptors were collected from an adult with an advanced solid tumor such as melanoma, head and neck, liver or kidney cancer. The CDR3 runs from the conserved cysteine through the conserved F or W. Fields, in order: D gene, J gene, V gene, clone size, CDR3 DNA, CDR3 protein. D genes are given only for firm matches. Expanded clones are given a class, and other clones once, few, many or no size at all.

D: .
J: TRBJ2-7
V: TRBV19
size: .
DNA: TGTGCCAGTAGTGCCGCCTACGAGCAGTACTTC
CDR3: CASSAAYEQYF

D: .
J: TRBJ2-2
V: TRBV7-3
size: .
DNA: TGTGCCAGCAGCCAGGGACAGAACACCGGGGAGCTGTTTTTT
CDR3: CASSQGQNTGELFF

D: TRBD2
J: TRBJ2-1
V: TRBV10-1
size: .
DNA: TGCGCCAGCAGCGCTAGCGGGAGTCTTTACAATGAGCAGTTCTTC
CDR3: CASSASGSLYNEQFF

D: TRBD1
J: TRBJ2-5
V: TRBV5-1
size: .
DNA: TGCGCCAGCAGCTTGGTGGCAGGGGGCATTGAGACCCAGTACTTC
CDR3: CASSLVAGGIETQYF

D: .
J: TRBJ1-5
V: TRBV25-1
size: .
DNA: TGTGCCAGCAGTGGTAGCAATCAGCCCCAGCATTTT
CDR3: CASSGSNQPQHF

D: .
J: TRBJ1-1
V: TRBV7-9
size: .
DNA: TGTGCCAGCAGCTCCCGGACGGTTAGCACTGAAGCTTTCTTT
CDR3: CASSSRTVSTEAFF

D: TRBD1
J: TRBJ1-1
V: TRBV6-6
size: .
DNA: TGTGCCAGCAGTTACGGACAGGGGGTGGTCACTGAAGCTTTCTTT
CDR3: CASSYGQGVVTEAFF

D: .
J: TRBJ1-2
V: TRBV30
size: .
DNA: TGTGCCTGGAGTAGAGGGGCGCGCGGCTACACCTTC
CDR3: CAWSRGARGYTF

D: .
J: TRBJ1-5
V: TRBV19
size: .
DNA: TGTGCCAGTCGAAGGACAGACCTCAGGTCCAATCAGCCCCAGCATTTT
CDR3: CASRRTDLRSNQPQHF

D: TRBD1
J: TRBJ2-5
V: TRBV4-2
size: .
DNA: TGTGCCAGCAGCCAAGATCTCGGGACAGGGGCGGAGACCCAGTACTTC
CDR3: CASSQDLGTGAETQYF

D: TRBD2
J: TRBJ2-3
V: TRBV19
size: .
DNA: TGTGCCAGTAGTGCGCAAACATTTTTGAGCGGGAGCGCAGATACGCAGTATTTT
CDR3: CASSAQTFLSGSADTQYF

D: TRBD2
J: TRBJ2-2
V: TRBV19
size: .
DNA: TGTGCCAGCTCTAATCCGGGACTAGCGGAGCATAAAACCGGGGAGCTGTTTTTT
CDR3: CASSNPGLAEHKTGELFF

D: .
J: TRBJ1-2
V: TRBV6-5
size: .
DNA: TGTGCCAGCAGTGCGGGACGGGGAAGTAACTATGGCTACACCTTC
CDR3: CASSAGRGSNYGYTF

D: .
J: TRBJ1-1
V: TRBV6-5
size: .
DNA: TGTGCCAGCAGTAGAGGTGGGACGGGAGCTTTCTTT
CDR3: CASSRGGTGAFF

D: TRBD2
J: TRBJ2-3
V: TRBV7-3
size: .
DNA: TGTGCCAGCAGCTTATGGTCGTCTAGCGGGGGGAGGATAGATACGCAGTATTTT
CDR3: CASSLWSSSGGRIDTQYF

D: .
J: TRBJ2-5
V: TRBV9
size: .
DNA: TGTGCCAGCAGCGCTTCCGGGACACCAAGTCACTTC
CDR3: CASSASGTPSHF

D: .
J: TRBJ1-4
V: TRBV6-5
size: .
DNA: TGTGCCAGCAGTCGTAGGACAGAGCTAAATGAAAAACTGTTTTTT
CDR3: CASSRRTELNEKLFF

D: .
J: TRBJ2-6
V: TRBV30
size: .
DNA: TGTGCCTGGGCCCATCTTGGGGCCAACGTCCTGACTTTC
CDR3: CAWAHLGANVLTF

D: TRBD1
J: TRBJ2-7
V: TRBV27
size: .
DNA: TGTGCCAGCATAGCCGGGACAGGGTGCGAGCAGTACTTC
CDR3: CASIAGTGCEQYF

D: .
J: TRBJ2-2
V: TRBV7-6
size: .
DNA: TGTGCCAGCAGCTTAGCGGCGAGCGGTGGGGGCGGGGAGCTGTTTTTT
CDR3: CASSLAASGGGGELFF

D: .
J: TRBJ2-1
V: TRBV27
size: .
DNA: TGTGCCAGCAGCAAACGGGTATCCCAATACTCCGATGAGCAGTTCTTC
CDR3: CASSKRVSQYSDEQFF

D: TRBD2
J: TRBJ2-1
V: TRBV11-3
size: .
DNA: TGTGCCAGCAGCACCCGTAGCGGGGGTGAGCAGTTCTTC
CDR3: CASSTRSGGEQFF

D: TRBD1
J: TRBJ1-2
V: TRBV15
size: .
DNA: TGTGCCACCAGCAGAGGGGGGACAGGGAAGGGCTACACCTTC
CDR3: CATSRGGTGKGYTF

D: TRBD2
J: TRBJ2-3
V: TRBV11-3
size: .
DNA: TGTGCCAGCAGCTTAGGGGTATGGGCTAGCGGGAGAATTGACACAGATACGCAGTATTTT
CDR3: CASSLGVWASGRIDTDTQYF

D: TRBD1
J: TRBJ2-4
V: TRBV19
size: .
DNA: TGTGCCAGTAGTATAGGGTGGGACAGGGGAAACATTCAGTACTTC
CDR3: CASSIGWDRGNIQYF

D: .
J: TRBJ2-3
V: TRBV19
size: .
DNA: TGTGCCAGTAGTATGTCGGGAAGGACAGATACGCAGTATTTT
CDR3: CASSMSGRTDTQYF

D: TRBD2
J: TRBJ2-3
V: TRBV10-3
size: .
DNA: TGTGCCATCAGTGCCCCAGGGACTAGCGGGATAGCAGATACGCAGTATTTT
CDR3: CAISAPGTSGIADTQYF

D: TRBD2
J: TRBJ2-1
V: TRBV7-9
size: .
DNA: TGTGCCAGCAGCTTACGAGCGGGAGGGCCCTACAATGAGCAGTTCTTC
CDR3: CASSLRAGGPYNEQFF

D: TRBD2
J: TRBJ2-3
V: TRBV4-2
size: .
DNA: TGTGCCAGCAGCCAAGAGTTCGGGGGGTGGGATACGCAGTATTTT
CDR3: CASSQEFGGWDTQYF

D: .
J: TRBJ1-2
V: TRBV2
size: .
DNA: TGTGCCAGCAGGGACAAAACCTATGGCTACACCTTC
CDR3: CASRDKTYGYTF

D: .
J: TRBJ2-6
V: TRBV28
size: .
DNA: TGTGCCAGCAGGGGGGGGGCCAACGTCCTGACTTTC
CDR3: CASRGGANVLTF

D: TRBD2
J: TRBJ2-1
V: TRBV25-1
size: .
DNA: TGTGCCAGCATCGGTCTAGCGGGAGGGTTCGGTGAGCAGTTCTTC
CDR3: CASIGLAGGFGEQFF

D: .
J: TRBJ2-7
V: TRBV27
size: once
DNA: TGTGCCAGCAGCATGGACGGAACCTACGAGCAGTACTTC
CDR3: CASSMDGTYEQYF

D: .
J: TRBJ1-5
V: TRBV5-6
size: .
DNA: TGTGCCAGCAGCTTCGGGGGGCTAGTTGGCAATCAGCCCCAGCATTTT
CDR3: CASSFGGLVGNQPQHF

D: .
J: TRBJ2-2
V: TRBV6-6
size: .
DNA: TGTGCCAGCAGTTACTCGGCGGGATTATCCACCGGGGAGCTGTTTTTT
CDR3: CASSYSAGLSTGELFF

D: TRBD2
J: TRBJ2-1
V: TRBV5-1
size: .
DNA: TGCGCCAGCAGCTTGGATATGGCGGGGGGAAACAATGAGCAGTTCTTC
CDR3: CASSLDMAGGNNEQFF

D: .
J: TRBJ1-2
V: TRBV14
size: few
DNA: TGTGCCAGCAGCCAAGTGACTAACTATGGCTACACCTTC
CDR3: CASSQVTNYGYTF

D: .
J: TRBJ1-4
V: TRBV30
size: .
DNA: TGTGCCTGGAGTGTACTGGTTGAAAAACTGTTTTTT
CDR3: CAWSVLVEKLFF

D: .
J: TRBJ1-5
V: TRBV28
size: .
DNA: TGTGCCAGCAGGCACCCCGATCAGCCCCAGCATTTT
CDR3: CASRHPDQPQHF

D: .
J: TRBJ1-4
V: TRBV2
size: .
DNA: TGTGCCAGCACTGGCCGGGGATCCACTAATGAAAAACTGTTTTTT
CDR3: CASTGRGSTNEKLFF

D: TRBD1
J: TRBJ1-5
V: TRBV19
size: .
DNA: TGTGCCAGTAGTGGGACAGGCGGGGATCAGCCCCAGCATTTT
CDR3: CASSGTGGDQPQHF

D: .
J: TRBJ2-2
V: TRBV7-2
size: .
DNA: TGTGCCAGCAGCGCCCACAGGGCCACCGGGGAGCTGTTTTTT
CDR3: CASSAHRATGELFF

D: .
J: TRBJ2-3
V: TRBV5-6
size: .
DNA: TGTGCCAGCAGCTTGCGGATGGATACGCAGTATTTT
CDR3: CASSLRMDTQYF

D: TRBD1
J: TRBJ1-4
V: TRBV7-2
size: .
DNA: TGTGCCAGCAGCTTAAGGCGGACAGGGGAGAGCATAAGGGAAAAACTGTTTTTT
CDR3: CASSLRRTGESIREKLFF

D: .
J: TRBJ1-1
V: TRBV7-7
size: .
DNA: TGTGCCAGCAGCCAACAGTTGAACACTGAAGCTTTCTTT
CDR3: CASSQQLNTEAFF

D: .
J: TRBJ2-5
V: TRBV6-1
size: .
DNA: TGTGCCAGCAGTGAACTCCAGGGATTACAAGAGACCCAGTACTTC
CDR3: CASSELQGLQETQYF

D: TRBD1
J: TRBJ2-7
V: TRBV5-1
size: .
DNA: TGCGCCAGCAGCAAACATAGGACAGGACTGGCCTACGAGCAGTACTTC
CDR3: CASSKHRTGLAYEQYF

D: .
J: TRBJ2-1
V: TRBV18
size: .
DNA: TGTGCCAGCTCACCAAGAGGGGAAGATGAGCAGTTCTTC
CDR3: CASSPRGEDEQFF

D: .
J: TRBJ2-2
V: TRBV5-1
size: .
DNA: TGCGCCAGCTCTAAGGGAGCCGGGGAGCTGTTTTTT
CDR3: CASSKGAGELFF

D: TRBD1
J: TRBJ1-2
V: TRBV19
size: .
DNA: TGTGCCAGTAGTCAAACAGGGGGCCACTATGGCTACACCTTC
CDR3: CASSQTGGHYGYTF

D: .
J: TRBJ2-3
V: TRBV19
size: .
DNA: TGTGCCAGTAGTATAGTGGGGGGATCCACAGATACGCAGTATTTT
CDR3: CASSIVGGSTDTQYF

D: .
J: TRBJ2-7
V: TRBV21-1
size: .
DNA: TGTGCCAGCAAAAAACCAACCGGGACAGACGGCGAGCAGTACTTC
CDR3: CASKKPTGTDGEQYF

D: .
J: TRBJ2-7
V: TRBV4-1
size: .
DNA: TGCGCCAGCAGCCATACCGGGACCTCCTACGAGCAGTACTTC
CDR3: CASSHTGTSYEQYF

D: TRBD1
J: TRBJ1-3
V: TRBV4-3
size: once
DNA: TGCGCCAGCAGCCAGACAGGGGCTGGAAACACCATATATTTT
CDR3: CASSQTGAGNTIYF